This passage covers 15 T cell receptor beta chains from one sample sequenced in a study of blood T cell repertoires in COVID-19. Repertoires were generated with immunoSEQ multiplex PCR, while TCRdb's copy carries only in-frame clones and drops some. In the table there are hundreds of thousands of clones, 90% of which are singletons. The sequenced material came from PBMCs or T cells enriched from blood (not recorded which). These receptors were obtained from a man aged 25-45 years who had recovered from COVID-19.

CDR3 region: CASSLGGTNSPLHF. In nucleotides, the CDR3 is TGCGCCAGCAGCCTCGGGGGAACTAATTCACCCCTCCACTTT. V usage is TRBV4-3 and J usage is TRBJ1-6, with D perhaps TRBD1 (5 bases). The V and J ends lost 4 bases and 6 bases respectively, with 10 bases between them. The CDR3 spans 14 residues. Per germline, CDR1 LGHNA and CDR2 YSLEER.

The V call is TRBV30, the J call TRBJ1-2, with 9 nucleotides matching TRBD1. The germline CDR1 and CDR2 sequences are GTSNPN and SVGIG (reference sequence). The CDR3 runs to 16 residues. V was clipped by 2 bases and J by 2 bases; unmatched bases: 9. CDR3 in amino acids: CAWSTGTGISNYGYTF. The CDR3 nucleotides are TGTGCCTGGAGTACCGGGACAGGGATTTCGAACTATGGCTACACCTTC.

The DNA for the CDR3 is TGTGCCAGCAGCCCTGACACCGGGGAGCTGTTTTTT. Protein: CASSPDTGELFF. The chain is built from TRBV9 and TRBJ2-2, with D unresolved. The CDR3 is 12 amino acids. In germline, CDR1 is SGDLS, CDR2 YYNGEE. V was clipped by 4 bases and J by 3 bases, with 4 bases between them. Variable domain in full (rest from reference TRBV9 and TRBJ2-2): DSGVTQTPKHLITATGQRVTLRCSPRSGDLSVYWYQQSLDQGLQFLIQYYNGEERAKGNILERFSAQQFPDLHSELNLSSLELGDSALYFCASSPDTGELFFGEGSRLTVL.

The chain is built from TRBV5-1 and TRBJ2-1, with D uncertain. CDR1 and CDR2 (germline): SGHRS, YFSETQ. The CDR3 is 14 residues long. V was cut by 0 bases and J by 2 bases, with 6 bases left in between. CDR3 nucleotides: TGCGCCAGCAGCTTGGAGCTAGCCTACAATGAGCAGTTCTTC. Protein sequence: CASSLELAYNEQFF.

The V call is TRBV4-1, the J call TRBJ2-1; a possible D gene is TRBD2 (6 bases). The germline CDR1 and CDR2 sequences are MGHRA and YSYEKL. This CDR3 is 14 amino acids long. V was shortened by 1 base and J by 15 bases, with 19 bases between the two germline ends. The CDR3 protein is CASSQVGGISSRFF. DNA of the CDR3: TGCGCCAGCAGCCAAGTCGGCGGGATATCATCGAGGTTCTTC.

The J gene is TRBJ2-3, the V gene TRBV5-1; 7 bases are shared with TRBD2. Trimming took 0 bases from V and 6 from J; bases not matched to a gene: 4. This CDR3 spans 14 amino acids. Germline loops: CDR1 SGHRS, CDR2 YFSETQ. In DNA, the CDR3 is TGCGCCAGCAGCTTGGGACTAGCAAGCGATACGCAGTATTTT. Protein: CASSLGLASDTQYF.

The chain employs TRBV3-1 (or the pseudogene TRBV3-2) and TRBJ1-2; TRBD1 is a possible D gene (6 bases). The CDR3 length is 16 residues. With 6 bases removed from V and 1 base from J, the gap between germline ends came to 18 bases. Germline lookup yields CDR1 LGHDT and CDR2 YNNKEL (reference sequence). DNA for the CDR3: TGTGCCAGCAGGGAGTTGGGGGCAGGAAGTAACTATGGCTACACCTTC. Amino acid sequence: CASRELGAGSNYGYTF.

The rearrangement uses TRBV7-9 and TRBJ2-2, with 8 bases identical to TRBD1. Germline lookup yields CDR1 SEHNR and CDR2 FQNEAQ (reference sequence). Losses at the gene ends were 7 bases for V and 7 bases for J; bases not matched to a gene: 8. CDR3 size: 14 residues. CDR3 sequence (DNA): TGTGCCAGCAAACCCAGGGGGCTTGGCGGGGAGCTGTTTTTT. This translates into CASKPRGLGGELFF.

The J gene is TRBJ2-2, the V gene TRBV6-2 or TRBV6-3; D may be TRBD2 (7 bases). Trimming left V 3 bases short and J 1 base short, with 12 bases between. CDR3 length equals 16 residues. CDR1 MNHEY and CDR2 SVGEGT come from the germline V gene. For the CDR3, the DNA is TGTGCCAGCAGTTATCGGGGGGCTTGGAACACCGGGGAGCTGTTTTTT. Protein sequence: CASSYRGAWNTGELFF.

This clone was recorded a few times. The gene calls are TRBV24-1 and TRBJ2-4; the D gene is possibly TRBD2 (5 bases). Trimming took 7 bases from V and 3 from J, leaving 15 bases between them. The CDR3 totals 15 residues. The germline V gene encodes CDR1 KGHDR and CDR2 SFDVKD. The CDR3 loop reads CATSATAGDKNIQYF. In DNA form, the CDR3 reads TGTGCCACCAGCGCCACGGCCGGGGACAAAAACATTCAGTACTTC.

Worth noting for this clone: The sample has other DNA sequences that encode this CDR3 too. As DNA, the CDR3 is TGTGCCAGCAGCCAAGATTGGGACAGCTCCTACAATGAGCAGTTCTTC. Translation gives CASSQDWDSSYNEQFF. This sequence joins TRBV4-2 and TRBJ2-1; TRBD1 matches 7 bases. CDR1 is LGHNA, CDR2 YNFKEQ, per germline. The ends lost 0 bases at V and 0 bases at J; junction bases unmatched: 2. The CDR3 is 16 residues long.

The CDR3 DNA follows: TGTGCCAGCAGCTCCAGAGTAGCGGGGGGGCGGGGTACAGATACGCAGTATTTT. Translation: CASSSRVAGGRGTDTQYF. The V gene is TRBV9, the J gene TRBJ2-3, with 11 bases identical to TRBD2. Germline values: CDR1 SGDLS, CDR2 YYNGEE. Unmatched junction bases numbered 13, after V lost 4 bases and J lost 3 bases. There are 18 residues in the CDR3.

This chain connects TRBV28 to TRBJ1-4; 7 bases align to TRBD1. V shed 6 bases, J shed 7 bases, and the junction held 8 bases outside the gene matches. CDR3 length: 14 residues. The germline V gene has CDR1 MDHEN and CDR2 SYDVKM. The CDR3 DNA follows: TGTGCCAGCAGCTCCTTGACAGGGAGTGAAAAACTGTTTTTT. Protein: CASSSLTGSEKLFF.

The chain couples TRBV3-1 (or the pseudogene TRBV3-2) to TRBJ2-1; 15 nucleotides match TRBD2. The CDR3 is made up of 17 amino acids. Germline CDR1 LGHDT, CDR2 YNNKEL (reference sequence). V dropped 4 bases and J dropped 8; count of bases not matched to a gene: 9. The CDR3 region has the DNA TGTGCCAGCAGCCTGAGGACTAGCGGGAGGGCCAGGGATGAGCAGTTCTTC. Protein product: CASSLRTSGRARDEQFF.

The genes are TRBV28 and TRBJ2-7, with 11 bases lining up with TRBD1. CDR3 size: 15 residues. The V segment lost 3 bases and the J segment 5 bases; nucleotides outside the gene matches: 6. CDR1 MDHEN and CDR2 SYDVKM come from the germline V gene. CDR3 coding DNA: TGTGCCAGCAGTTTGTCCGGGACAGGGGGAGACGAGCAGTACTTC. Residues: CASSLSGTGGDEQYF.